The 18 T cell receptor beta chains reported below all come from one sample, sequenced in a study of blood T cell repertoires in COVID-19. The assay was immunoSEQ multiplex PCR, and TCRdb's table has in-frame clones only and misses some. The profile covers 200,000 to 300,000 clones, with 70% to 90% appearing a single time and around 2.9% taken by the ten largest. Sequencing input: peripheral blood. The receptors here all came from a woman aged 25 to 45 who had recovered from COVID-19.

The rearrangement joins TRBV6-5 to TRBJ2-7; possible D gene TRBD1, 5 bases. Trimming left V 2 bases short and J 3 bases short, with 14 bases between. Germline lookup yields CDR1 MNHEY and CDR2 SVGAGI. There are 15 residues in the CDR3. This CDR3 is CASSYLLGPFYEQYF. CDR3 DNA sequence: TGTGCCAGCAGTTACCTTCTGGGGCCGTTCTACGAGCAGTACTTC.

The V call is TRBV4-3, the J call TRBJ1-2; 7 positions match TRBD1. J was trimmed by 7 bases and V by 1 base; bases with no gene match: 6. The CDR3 sequence is 14 residues long. CDR1 is LGHNA and CDR2 is YSLEER in the germline V gene. The CDR3 sequence is CASSQGGGSSGYTF. Here the CDR3 DNA reads TGCGCCAGCAGCCAAGGAGGGGGCTCTTCTGGCTACACCTTC.

The rearrangement links TRBV7-6 to TRBJ2-5, with D tentatively TRBD2 (7 bases). Trimming took 1 base from V and 2 from J, leaving 8 bases between them. There are 14 residues in the CDR3. Germline assignment: CDR1 SGHVS and CDR2 FNYEAQ. The CDR3: CASSLEGGQETQYF. DNA for the CDR3: TGTGCCAGCAGCTTAGAGGGGGGGCAAGAGACCCAGTACTTC. The full variable domain, with the rest looked up from reference TRBV7-6 and TRBJ2-5, is GAGVSQSPRYKVTKRGQDVALRCDPISGHVSLYWYRQALGQGPEFLTYFNYEAQQDKSGLPNDRFSAERPEGSISTLTIQRTEQRDSAMYRCASSLEGGQETQYFGPGTRLLVL.

The J gene is TRBJ2-7, the V gene TRBV29-1; D possibly corresponds to TRBD1 (6 bases). This CDR3 is 12 amino acids long. With 5 bases removed from V and 3 bases from J, the gap between germline ends came to 11 bases. Germline V lookup: CDR1 SQVTM, CDR2 ANQGSEA. CDR3 sequence (DNA): TGCAGCGTTTGGGGGCGAAACTACGAGCAGTACTTC. Encoded protein: CSVWGRNYEQYF.

V usage is TRBV5-1 and J usage is TRBJ1-1; D not certain. Germline CDR1 reads SGHRS; CDR2 reads YFSETQ. This CDR3 has 13 residues. V dropped 4 bases and J dropped 0 bases, with 7 bases sitting between them. Written as DNA, the CDR3 is TGCGCCAGCAGCGGACTCCTGAACACTGAAGCTTTCTTT. This codes for CASSGLLNTEAFF.

The chain recombines TRBV7-2 with TRBJ2-1; 9 bases map to TRBD2. The V segment lost 5 bases and the J segment 7 bases; nucleotides outside the gene matches: 6. CDR3 size: 14 residues. CDR1 and CDR2 from the germline V gene are SGHTA and FQGNSA. Here the CDR3 reads CASSLAGGPNEQFF. CDR3 DNA sequence: TGTGCCAGCAGCCTCGCGGGGGGGCCGAATGAGCAGTTCTTC.

The chain links TRBV4-1 to TRBJ1-6, with D perhaps TRBD1 (6 bases). Germline CDR1 MGHRA, CDR2 YSYEKL. V lost 3 bases, J lost 6 bases, and 12 bases lay in between. The length of the CDR3 is 15 residues. The CDR3 sequence: CASSQSQGTNSPLHF. CDR3 in DNA: TGCGCCAGCAGCCAGTCCCAGGGGACTAATTCACCCCTCCACTTT.

The chain recombines TRBV9 with TRBJ2-3; no clear D. The CDR3 is 14 amino acids. V was cut by 4 bases and J by 3 bases, with 12 bases left in between. Germline V CDR1 and CDR2: SGDLS, YYNGEE. CDR3 in amino acids: CASSKQKSTDTQYF. In nucleotides, the CDR3 is TGTGCCAGCAGCAAACAGAAAAGTACAGATACGCAGTATTTT.

This clone was observed a handful of times. This chain uses TRBV7-9 with TRBJ2-1; 9 nucleotides match TRBD1. V was pared by 5 bases and J by 2 bases, with 10 bases of the junction left unmatched. CDR1 and CDR2 from the germline V gene are SEHNR and FQNEAQ (reference sequence). The CDR3 runs to 17 residues. The CDR3 DNA is TGTGCCAGCAGCAATGGACAGGGGCCTCTCCCCTACAATGAGCAGTTCTTC. It specifies CASSNGQGPLPYNEQFF.

This clone was counted a single time. The chain carries TRBV4-2 and TRBJ1-1, with 7 positions matching TRBD1. Germline V gene lookup returns CDR1 LGHNA and CDR2 YNFKEQ. The ends lost 4 bases at V and 1 base at J; junction bases unmatched: 12. This CDR3 has 17 amino acids. The CDR3 loop is CASSPWDSSPGNTEAFF. The CDR3 DNA is TGTGCCAGCAGCCCATGGGACAGCTCCCCCGGGAACACTGAAGCTTTCTTT.

The V call is TRBV21-1, the J call TRBJ1-5; the DNA was not used to check the table's D call, TRBD1. TRBV21-1 is a pseudogene segment. CDR3 length: 17 amino acids. The CDR3 DNA reads TGTGCCAGCAGCAAGCTAAAAGGGACAATAACCGACCAGCCCCAGCATTTT. It translates to CASSKLKGTITDQPQHF.

J is TRBJ2-3 and V is TRBV5-1, with 7 bases aligning to TRBD1. V trimming: 2 bases; J trimming: 2 bases; junction bases outside the gene matches: 8. Germline V gene lookup returns CDR1 SGHRS and CDR2 YFSETQ. The CDR3 spans 16 residues. The DNA for the CDR3 is TGCGCCAGCAGCTTACCCTCAGGGGGTTCCACAGATACGCAGTATTTT. Its translation: CASSLPSGGSTDTQYF.

The V and J genes are TRBV15 and TRBJ1-3, with D possibly TRBD1 on 5 matching bases. CDR1 LNHNV and CDR2 YYDKDF come from the germline V gene (reference sequence). Trimming took 3 bases from V and 2 from J, leaving 17 bases between them. CDR3 length equals 17 residues. CDR3 sequence (DNA): TGTGCCACCAGCAGTTTCCAGGGCTTAGGCCCTGGAAACACCATATATTTT. It is translated as CATSSFQGLGPGNTIYF.

The rearrangement uses TRBV2 and TRBJ2-3; D is perhaps TRBD2 (6 bases). Trimming took off 8 bases at V and 6 bases at J, with 18 bases between the two ends. The CDR3 runs to 14 residues. The germline V gene has CDR1 SNHLY and CDR2 FYNNEI. The CDR3: CASPKGTGQDTQYF. In nucleotides, the CDR3 is TGTGCCAGCCCTAAGGGGACTGGGCAGGATACGCAGTATTTT. Combining the CDR3 with reference TRBV2 and TRBJ2-3 gives the whole variable domain EPEVTQTPSHQVTQMGQEVILRCVPISNHLYFYWYRQILGQKVEFLVSFYNNEISEKSEIFDDQFSVERPDGSNFTLKIRSTKLEDSAMYFCASPKGTGQDTQYFGPGTRLTVL.

The J gene is TRBJ1-1, the V gene TRBV4-2; D unclear. V lost 0 bases, J lost 1 base, and 9 bases lay in between. The length of the CDR3 is 15 residues. Looked up from germline, CDR1 is LGHNA and CDR2 is YNFKEQ. CDR3 in DNA: TGTGCCAGCAGCCAAGAAGAACGACAGAACACTGAAGCTTTCTTT. It encodes CASSQEERQNTEAFF.

This clone has only one observation. The chain employs TRBV7-6 and TRBJ1-1; TRBD1 aligns across 7 bases. Per germline, CDR1 SGHVS and CDR2 FNYEAQ. The J segment lost 4 bases and the V segment lost 4 bases, leaving 12 bases of the junction unmatched. This CDR3 spans 16 amino acids. CDR3 nucleotide sequence: TGTGCCAGCAGCTCCGAACTGTGGGCAGGGGGCACTGAAGCTTTCTTT. This translates into CASSSELWAGGTEAFF.

V is TRBV7-3 and J is TRBJ1-6, with TRBD1 as a possible D gene (5 bases). Trimming shortened V by 4 bases and J by 7 bases, and 8 bases separated the two germline ends. Germline CDR1 SGHTA, CDR2 FQGTGA. The CDR3 has 13 residues. The CDR3, as DNA: TGTGCCAGCAGCTCAGGGAGGAATTCACCCCTCCACTTT. Its translation is CASSSGRNSPLHF.

The chain joins TRBV13 to TRBJ2-5; the D is unclear. The CDR3 covers 13 residues. Germline-derived CDR1 and CDR2 are PRHDT and FYEKMQ (reference sequence). Trimming took 1 base from V and 1 from J, leaving 4 bases between them. CDR3 nucleotide sequence: TGTGCCAGCAGCTTAGACAGCCAAGAGACCCAGTACTTC. This sequence encodes CASSLDSQETQYF.